The present TCR beta chain was sequenced within a study of monozygotic twins with inflammatory bowel disease. The CDR3 loop spans 12 amino acids. CDR1 DFQATT and CDR2 SNEGSKA come from the germline V gene (reference sequence). TCRdb reprocessed the 5' RACE reads; each CDR3 protein has one entry and no DNA is given. The sample includes about 200,000 distinct CDR3 sequences. The chain uses TRBV20-1 and TRBJ1-1; the D call from TCRdb, TRBD1, cannot be confirmed without DNA. This TCR was sampled from a human donor with ulcerative colitis or Crohn's disease, or a healthy co-twin of an affected twin (not recorded which). Sequencing was performed on blood. The CDR3: CSARGWRSEAFF.